These 27 T cell receptor beta chains share one sample of origin, sequenced in a study of blood T cell repertoires in COVID-19. Clones were sequenced by immunoSEQ multiplex PCR, and TCRdb holds only the in-frame ones, with some missing. This sample has just over 650,000 clones, with about 87% found just once. Sequencing was done on a sample of peripheral blood. These receptors were taken from a woman between 18 and 30 years old with acute or convalescent COVID-19.

The rearrangement links TRBV7-9 to TRBJ1-3, with D possibly TRBD1 on 6 matching bases. Germline CDR1 and CDR2: SEHNR and FQNEAQ (reference sequence). V was pared by 4 bases and J by 3 bases, with 19 bases between. The CDR3 length is 17 residues. CDR3 amino acids: CASSSPSGGYGGNTIYF. The CDR3 coding sequence is TGTGCCAGCAGCTCCCCTTCGGGGGGCTACGGTGGAAACACCATATATTTT.

The rearrangement links TRBV27 to TRBJ1-2; possible D gene TRBD1, 5 bases. V was shortened by 6 bases and J by 5 bases, with 13 bases between the two germline ends. The CDR3 contains 13 residues. Germline V gives CDR1 MNHEY, CDR2 SMNVEV (reference sequence). In DNA form, the CDR3 reads TGTGCCAGCAGCATCGGGGGAGGATATGGCTACACCTTC. Translating it yields CASSIGGGYGYTF.

This chain connects TRBV12-5 to TRBJ1-2, with D perhaps matching TRBD1 (5 bases). The CDR3 sequence is 13 residues long. Germline loops: CDR1 LGHNT, CDR2 FRNRAP. The V end lost 5 bases, the J end lost 4 bases, and 11 bases lay between the germline ends. CDR3: CASGRGYSYGYTF. In DNA, the CDR3 is TGTGCTAGTGGTCGGGGGTACAGCTATGGCTACACCTTC.

The V gene is TRBV15, the J gene TRBJ1-5; tentatively, D is TRBD1 (6 bases). Trimming took off 0 bases at V and 7 bases at J, with 13 bases between the two ends. The CDR3 is 15 amino acids. The V gene's germline CDR1 is LNHNV and CDR2 YYDKDF (reference sequence). As DNA, the CDR3 is TGTGCCACCAGCAGAGATCAGGGGCGAATACAGCCCCAGCATTTT. This sequence encodes CATSRDQGRIQPQHF.

The chain uses TRBV30 and TRBJ1-2; TRBD1 matches 8 bases. In germline, CDR1 is GTSNPN, CDR2 SVGIG (reference sequence). This CDR3 contains 13 residues. V gave up 5 bases and J gave up 6 bases; unmatched junction bases: 8. This CDR3 reads CAWGQGGGHGYTF. The CDR3 DNA reads TGTGCCTGGGGACAGGGTGGAGGTCATGGCTACACCTTC.

The V call is TRBV7-6, the J call TRBJ1-6, with 11 bases lining up with TRBD1. Germline V lookup: CDR1 SGHVS, CDR2 FNYEAQ. The ends lost 4 bases at V and 7 bases at J; junction bases unmatched: 3. This CDR3 is built from 15 residues. The CDR3, as DNA: TGTGCCAGCAGCTACGGACAGGGGGCGAATTCACCCCTCCACTTT. Amino acids: CASSYGQGANSPLHF.

DNA of the CDR3: TGTGCCAGCAGCGAAGGGTGGGCAGGGGGTGGCTACGAGCAGTACTTC. Translated: CASSEGWAGGGYEQYF. The chain uses TRBV9 and TRBJ2-7; 7 positions match TRBD1. The CDR3 sequence is 16 residues long. V dropped 3 bases and J dropped 3; count of bases not matched to a gene: 12. From germline, CDR1 is SGDLS and CDR2 YYNGEE. Combining the CDR3 with reference TRBV9 and TRBJ2-7 gives the whole variable domain DSGVTQTPKHLITATGQRVTLRCSPRSGDLSVYWYQQSLDQGLQFLIQYYNGEERAKGNILERFSAQQFPDLHSELNLSSLELGDSALYFCASSEGWAGGGYEQYFGPGTRLTVT.

The rearrangement links TRBV6-2 or TRBV6-3 to TRBJ1-5; 9 bases align to TRBD1. V dropped 5 bases and J dropped 4; count of bases not matched to a gene: 3. Looked up from germline, CDR1 is MNHEY and CDR2 is SVGEGT. This CDR3 contains 14 residues. CDR3 bases: TGTGCCAGCAGTCGGACAGGGGAGAATCAGCCCCAGCATTTT. It yields the protein CASSRTGENQPQHF.

CDR3 coding DNA: TGTGCCAGTAGTATATCAGGAACAGGGACCTACGAGCAGTACTTC. This codes for CASSISGTGTYEQYF. This sequence joins TRBV19 and TRBJ2-7; D may be TRBD1 (6 bases). Germline V CDR1 and CDR2: LNHDA, SQIVND (reference sequence). The CDR3 spans 15 residues. The germline V and J ends were trimmed by 2 bases and 2 bases, with 13 bases remaining between them.

The chain links TRBV3-1 (or the pseudogene TRBV3-2) to TRBJ2-3, with 14 bases aligning to TRBD2. V was pared by 2 bases and J by 2 bases, with 15 bases of the junction left unmatched. Germline CDR1 is LGHDT and CDR2 is YNNKEL (reference sequence). The CDR3 extends over 21 amino acids. The CDR3 here is CASSQPARGLAGARYTDTQYF. CDR3 coding DNA: TGTGCCAGCAGCCAACCCGCCAGGGGACTAGCGGGGGCCCGGTACACAGATACGCAGTATTTT.

This rearrangement joins TRBV27 to TRBJ1-1; tentative D call: TRBD1 (6 bases). V lost 6 bases and J 3 bases, leaving 11 bases between the germline ends. There are 13 residues in the CDR3. Germline CDR1 is MNHEY and CDR2 is SMNVEV (reference sequence). The CDR3 sequence is CASSQGRYTEAFF. CDR3 nucleotides: TGTGCCAGCAGCCAGGGGCGGTACACTGAAGCTTTCTTT.

The chain employs TRBV19 and TRBJ1-3, with TRBD1 matching over 11 bases. V was clipped by 4 bases and J by 0 bases; unmatched bases: 14. The CDR3 loop spans 20 amino acids. Germline V gene sequence: CDR1 LNHDA, CDR2 SQIVND (reference sequence). In DNA form, the CDR3 reads TGTGCCAGTAGTACCATACCGGGACAGGGGGGTTTACGCTCTGGAAACACCATATATTTT. Translated: CASSTIPGQGGLRSGNTIYF.

This chain joins TRBV10-3 and TRBJ1-4, with D possibly TRBD1 on 6 matching bases. Germline V gene data show CDR1 as ENHRY and CDR2 as SYGVKD. This CDR3 has 12 residues. The ends were cut back, 8 bases at V and 7 bases at J, with 11 bases in the middle. The CDR3 loop reads CAIGKGGEKLFF. CDR3 coding DNA: TGTGCCATCGGCAAAGGGGGTGAAAAACTGTTTTTT.

Concerning this clone: Germline and junction disagree at one end, which may indicate a read error. The sample has other DNA sequences that encode this CDR3 too. The chain is built from TRBV6-1 and TRBJ1-1; no firm D call. Germline V CDR1 and CDR2: MNHNS, SASEGT. CDR3 length equals 13 residues. The CDR3 sequence is CASSERENTEAFF. CDR3 nucleotides: TGTGCCAGCAGTGAAAGGGAGAACACCGAAGCTTTCTTT.

This chain connects TRBV5-1 to TRBJ2-3; maybe TRBD2 (6 bases). Germline V lookup: CDR1 SGHRS, CDR2 YFSETQ. The germline V and J ends were trimmed by 4 bases and 4 bases, with 16 bases remaining between them. CDR3 size: 15 residues. CDR3 region: CASSLRGSPADTQYF. Here the CDR3 DNA reads TGCGCCAGCAGCCTACGGGGGAGCCCTGCAGATACGCAGTATTTT.

This chain uses TRBV7-9 with TRBJ2-3; D is perhaps TRBD2 (5 bases). Trimming took off 1 base at V and 0 bases at J, with 5 bases between the two ends. The CDR3 is 14 residues long. The V gene's germline CDR1 is SEHNR and CDR2 FQNEAQ (reference sequence). The CDR3 spells CASSLGTSTDTQYF. The DNA for the CDR3 is TGTGCCAGCAGCTTAGGGACTAGCACAGATACGCAGTATTTT.

The chain has TRBV9 and TRBJ2-4; 12 positions match TRBD2. The CDR3 spans 22 residues. V was pared by 0 bases and J by 0 bases, with 16 bases of the junction left unmatched. Germline V CDR1 and CDR2: SGDLS, YYNGEE. The CDR3 loop is CASSVGPLLAGGSAGAKNIQYF. The CDR3, as DNA: TGTGCCAGCAGCGTAGGCCCTCTACTAGCGGGGGGCTCCGCGGGAGCCAAAAACATTCAGTACTTC.

The V and J genes are TRBV19 and TRBJ1-1, with a possible D match to TRBD1 (6 bases). Germline loops: CDR1 LNHDA, CDR2 SQIVND (reference sequence). Between the trimmed V and J ends, which lost 1 base and 7 bases, there was a span of 7 bases. CDR3 length: 12 amino acids. The CDR3 region is CASSIGGHEAFF. CDR3 coding DNA: TGTGCCAGTAGTATAGGGGGACATGAAGCTTTCTTT.

The chain is built from TRBV19 and TRBJ2-2; possibly TRBD1 for D (6 bases). Trimming shortened V by 6 bases and J by 3 bases, and 14 bases separated the two germline ends. The germline gives CDR1 LNHDA, CDR2 SQIVND (reference sequence). The CDR3 extends over 15 amino acids. The CDR3 region is CASRMWTADTGELFF. CDR3 in DNA: TGTGCCAGTAGGATGTGGACAGCGGACACCGGGGAGCTGTTTTTT.

The chain couples TRBV12-5 to TRBJ1-2, with 7 positions matching TRBD1. The J segment lost 5 bases and the V segment lost 0 bases, leaving 15 bases of the junction unmatched. The germline CDR1 and CDR2 sequences are LGHNT and FRNRAP. CDR3 length: 18 residues. The CDR3 is CASGLVPRQGQTLYGYTF. CDR3 DNA sequence: TGTGCTAGTGGTTTGGTCCCCCGGCAGGGACAGACACTTTATGGCTACACCTTC.

This chain joins TRBV4-3 and TRBJ2-7, with 7 bases identical to TRBD2. The CDR3 has 15 residues. Trimming took 2 bases from V and 3 from J; bases not matched to a gene: 7. Germline assignment: CDR1 LGHNA and CDR2 YSLEER. The CDR3 reads CASSQRGDGFYEQYF. The DNA for the CDR3 is TGCGCCAGCAGCCAACGGGGGGACGGATTCTACGAGCAGTACTTC.

V usage is TRBV21-1 and J usage is TRBJ1-2; the D call in the table, TRBD1, was not verified against the DNA. TRBV21-1 is assigned pseudogene status. The CDR3 is made up of 16 amino acids. The chain's CDR3 is CASSKAGYRGSYGYTF. In DNA form, the CDR3 reads TGTGCCAGCAGCAAAGCTGGGTACAGGGGCTCCTATGGCTACACCTTC.

V gene TRBV7-8 combines with J gene TRBJ1-2, with 7 bases identical to TRBD1. The V gene end was trimmed by 1 base and the J gene end by 4 bases; junction bases not matched to a gene: 3. The CDR3 consists of 14 residues. Germline V gene sequence: CDR1 SGHVS, CDR2 FQNEAQ. The CDR3 DNA sequence: TGTGCCAGCAGCTTAGATAACAGGGGCTATGGCTACACCTTC. Its protein is CASSLDNRGYGYTF.

CDR3 nucleotide sequence: TGTGCCAGCAGCCATTTTAGCGGGGTCACCTCCTACGAGCAGTACTTC. Translated, it gives CASSHFSGVTSYEQYF. The chain combines TRBV13 with TRBJ2-7, with 8 bases lining up with TRBD2. V shed 5 bases, J shed 0 bases, and the junction held 9 bases outside the gene matches. This CDR3 comprises 16 residues. Germline values: CDR1 PRHDT, CDR2 FYEKMQ (reference sequence).

The chain uses TRBV19 and TRBJ2-1; tentative D call: TRBD1 (6 bases). Trimming stripped 5 bases from V and 3 bases from J, with 17 bases between. Looked up from germline, CDR1 is LNHDA and CDR2 is SQIVND (reference sequence). The CDR3 covers 16 residues. The CDR3 bases are TGTGCCAGTAGTGGAGGACAGAGAACTATCTACAATGAGCAGTTCTTC. Translation gives CASSGGQRTIYNEQFF.

The V call is TRBV6-5, the J call TRBJ1-5; D gene uncertain. Per the germline V gene, CDR1 is MNHEY and CDR2 is SVGAGI. V dropped 5 bases and J dropped 1 base, with 9 bases sitting between them. The CDR3 runs to 14 residues. This CDR3 reads CASSPAISNQPQHF. The CDR3 coding sequence is TGTGCCAGCAGTCCTGCTATAAGCAATCAGCCCCAGCATTTT.

This clone has only one observation. The V and J genes are TRBV21-1 and TRBJ1-2; whether TRBD1, the table's D call, matches the DNA was not checked. TRBV21-1 is given as a pseudogene. This CDR3 contains 13 residues. The CDR3 loop reads CASSKTGTGGCTF. DNA of the CDR3: TGTGCCAGCAGCAAGACCGGGACAGGGGGATGCACCTTC.